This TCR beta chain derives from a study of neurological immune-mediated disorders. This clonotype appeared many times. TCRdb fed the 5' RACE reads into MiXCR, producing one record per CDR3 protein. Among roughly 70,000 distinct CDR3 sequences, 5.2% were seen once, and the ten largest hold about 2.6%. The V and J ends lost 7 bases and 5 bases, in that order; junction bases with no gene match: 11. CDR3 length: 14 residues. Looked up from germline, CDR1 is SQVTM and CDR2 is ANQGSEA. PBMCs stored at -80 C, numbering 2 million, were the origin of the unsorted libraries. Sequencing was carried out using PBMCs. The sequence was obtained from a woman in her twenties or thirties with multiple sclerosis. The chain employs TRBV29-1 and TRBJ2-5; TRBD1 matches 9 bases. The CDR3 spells CSAAQGARYETQYF. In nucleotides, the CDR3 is TGCAGCGCCGCACAGGGGGCTCGGTATGAGACCCAGTACTTC.